One sample yielded the 5 T cell receptor beta chains listed below, sequenced in a study of cytomegalovirus exposure and HLA in healthy donors. Primers: 60 Vbeta forward and 13 Jbeta reverse. Only in-frame clones appear in the TCRdb table, and some are missing; sequencing was by immunoSEQ multiplex PCR. In the table there are around 100,000 clones, approximately 70% of which are singletons. The sequenced sample was PBMCs. These receptors came from a man aged 40-50 years in good health and CMV-seropositive.

The chain recombines TRBV5-4 with TRBJ2-1; possible D gene TRBD2, 6 bases. The CDR3 loop spans 15 amino acids. Germline CDR1 is SGHNT and CDR2 is YYREEE (reference sequence). Trimming shortened V by 1 base and J by 4 bases, and 12 bases separated the two germline ends. CDR3 bases: TGTGCCAGCAGCTTGTATCCGGGGGAATACAATGAGCAGTTCTTC. Its protein product is CASSLYPGEYNEQFF.

J is TRBJ2-5 and V is TRBV7-3, with 10 bases fitting TRBD1. The end of the DNA is better explained by TRBJ2-7, so the J call may be wrong. The CDR3 has 14 residues. Germline V gene lookup returns CDR1 SGHTA and CDR2 FQGTGA. The CDR3 sequence: CASSLLGQGYEQYF. CDR3 in DNA: TGTGCCAGCAGCTTACTGGGACAGGGGTACGAGCAGTACTTC.

CDR3: CASSVVAGSTYEQYF. The CDR3 DNA sequence: TGTGCCAGCAGCGTAGTAGCAGGGTCCACCTACGAGCAGTACTTC. V and J are TRBV9 and TRBJ2-5; a weak D match, TRBD1 (5 bases). TRBJ2-7 matches the DNA end more closely, so the J call is doubtful. This CDR3 is 15 amino acids long. CDR1 is SGDLS, CDR2 YYNGEE, per germline.

This clone has only one observation. The V and J genes are TRBV7-8 and TRBJ2-3; maybe TRBD2 (5 bases). Per germline, CDR1 SGHVS and CDR2 FQNEAQ. Between the trimmed V and J ends, which lost 5 bases and 1 base, there was a span of 13 bases. CDR3 length: 15 residues. The CDR3 loop is CASSRLRAGTDTQYF. The CDR3 DNA reads TGTGCCAGCAGCCGACTGAGGGCTGGCACAGATACGCAGTATTTT.

The chain couples TRBV10-1 to TRBJ2-2, with D possibly TRBD1 on 6 matching bases. The V and J ends lost 6 bases and 1 base respectively, with 6 bases between them. This CDR3 comprises 13 residues. Germline CDR1 reads WNHNN; CDR2 reads SYGVQD (reference sequence). The CDR3 sequence is CASRQGNTGELFF. The CDR3 DNA reads as TGCGCCAGCAGACAGGGGAACACCGGGGAGCTGTTTTTT.